This entry concerns a single T cell receptor beta chain. The data were taken from a study of OX40 agonist ivuxolimab in advanced cancers. Drawing of blood for sampling happened at baseline, at cycle 4 day 1, and at cycle 7 day 1. Germline values: CDR1 MNHNS, CDR2 SASEGT. The CDR3 sequence is 13 residues long. TCRdb's table, derived via immunoSEQ multiplex PCR, lists solely in-frame clones and lacks some. Of around 66,000 clones in the sample, 87% were seen once. Here the sequenced sample was CD4+ or CD8+ T cells sorted from blood, taken in a trial of the OX40 agonist ivuxolimab. This chain connects TRBV6-1 to TRBJ2-5; 8 nucleotides agree with TRBD1. TRBJ2-7 explains the end of the DNA better; the J call may be wrong. This clonotype originated in an adult with an advanced solid tumor such as melanoma, head and neck, liver or kidney cancer. Written as DNA, the CDR3 is TGTGCCAGCACAAGACAGGGGCTCTACGAGCAGTACTTC. Its protein product is CASTRQGLYEQYF.